Presented here are 32 T cell receptor beta chains from one specimen sequenced in a study of shared clonotypes between healthy human individuals. Sequenced by immunoSEQ multiplex PCR; TCRdb stores in-frame clones only, minus some. The sample includes 2,500,000 or so clones, around nine tenths seen only once; the top ten take 0.14%. Sequencing was done on a sample of naive CD4+ T cells sorted from blood. Sample subset: CD45RA+ positively selected. Receptors originate from a man aged 18 to 35 in good health.

The chain uses TRBV18 and TRBJ2-3; D may match TRBD1 or TRBD2 (5 bases each). CDR1 KGHSH and CDR2 LQKENI come from the germline V gene. The V gene lost 3 bases and the J gene lost 6 bases, with 22 bases spanning the gap. The CDR3 contains 17 residues. CDR3 sequence: CASSPRSLGTGPDTQYF. CDR3 in DNA: TGTGCCAGCTCACCGCGAAGTTTGGGGACCGGCCCGGATACGCAGTATTTT.

The rearrangement joins TRBV20-1 to TRBJ2-7, with D uncertain. This CDR3 has 11 amino acids. CDR1 DFQATT and CDR2 SNEGSKA come from the germline V gene (reference sequence). Trimming removed 6 bases from V and 6 bases from J, with 12 bases in between. CDR3 DNA sequence: TGCAGTGCCCTCAAGTTCTCCGAGCAGTACTTC. Translation gives CSALKFSEQYF.

The chain links TRBV27 to TRBJ1-5, with D unclear. Per the germline V gene, CDR1 is MNHEY and CDR2 is SMNVEV (reference sequence). V was trimmed by 2 bases and J by 6 bases, leaving 14 bases between them. The CDR3 consists of 15 residues. The CDR3 spells CASSLGGSASQPQHF. As DNA, the CDR3 is TGTGCCAGCAGTTTAGGAGGGTCCGCCTCTCAGCCCCAGCATTTT.

The chain uses TRBV20-1 and TRBJ1-2; no clear D. Trimming took off 3 bases at V and 8 bases at J, with 10 bases between the two ends. Looked up from germline, CDR1 is DFQATT and CDR2 is SNEGSKA (reference sequence). The CDR3 consists of 11 residues. This CDR3 is CSARKTGGYTF. In DNA, the CDR3 is TGCAGTGCTAGGAAAACGGGGGGCTACACCTTC.

CDR3 sequence (DNA): TGTGCCAGCACCCTAGTCCAGGACCCAACCTACGAGCAGTACTTC. It yields the protein CASTLVQDPTYEQYF. This rearrangement joins TRBV6-6 to TRBJ2-7; no definite D call. There are 15 residues in the CDR3. The germline V gene encodes CDR1 MNHNY and CDR2 SVGAGI (reference sequence). Trimming removed 7 bases at V and 2 bases at J, with 18 bases between.

The V call is TRBV6-5, the J call TRBJ2-2, with D possibly TRBD2 on 6 matching bases. The CDR3 has 13 residues. V was shortened by 6 bases and J by 7 bases, with 12 bases between the two germline ends. Looked up from germline, CDR1 is MNHEY and CDR2 is SVGAGI. The CDR3 is CASSRGKGGELFF. The CDR3 DNA sequence: TGTGCCAGCAGCCGCGGGAAGGGCGGGGAGCTGTTTTTT.

This chain joins TRBV28 and TRBJ1-1; D is uncertain. The CDR3 spans 13 residues. With 6 bases removed from V and 7 bases from J, the gap between germline ends came to 15 bases. CDR1 and CDR2 from the germline V gene are MDHEN and SYDVKM. CDR3 nucleotide sequence: TGTGCCAGCAGACGACATGGTCCTAGTGAAGCTTTCTTT. It encodes CASRRHGPSEAFF.

This clone is a singleton in its sample. The chain carries TRBV20-1 and TRBJ1-1, with D maybe TRBD1 (6 bases). The CDR3 extends over 11 amino acids. V gave up 7 bases and J gave up 6 bases, with 12 bases separating them. Germline V CDR1 and CDR2: DFQATT, SNEGSKA (reference sequence). The CDR3 sequence is CSGWDISEAFF. CDR3 bases: TGCAGTGGTTGGGACATTTCTGAAGCTTTCTTT.

V is TRBV6-6 and J is TRBJ1-3; the match to TRBD1 covers 7 bases. Germline V gene lookup returns CDR1 MNHNY and CDR2 SVGAGI (reference sequence). The V segment lost 7 bases and the J segment 7 bases; nucleotides outside the gene matches: 13. There are 15 residues in the CDR3. The CDR3 loop is CASTGGQVLGNTIYF. The CDR3 DNA is TGTGCCAGCACCGGCGGACAGGTCCTGGGGAACACCATATATTTT.

Written as DNA, the CDR3 is TGCGCCAGCAGCCAACCGGACGGACCCTACGAGCAGTACTTC. Protein: CASSQPDGPYEQYF. The chain combines TRBV5-1 with TRBJ2-7; no clear D. The V end was cut by 4 bases, the J end by 2 bases, with 13 bases between. In germline, CDR1 is SGHRS, CDR2 YFSETQ. The CDR3 is made up of 14 amino acids.

This clone was seen a single time. The chain recombines TRBV21-1 with TRBJ1-2. TRBV21-1 constitutes a pseudogene. The CDR3 consists of 14 residues. The CDR3 coding sequence is TGTGCCAGCAGCAAATGGGGGGCCAACTATGGCTACACCTTC. As protein: CASSKWGANYGYTF.

The genes are TRBV6-1 and TRBJ2-1, with TRBD1 identical over 7 bases. V shed 9 bases and J 10 bases; nucleotides not matched to a gene: 9. CDR3 length: 12 residues. Germline CDR1 and CDR2: MNHNS and SASEGT. The CDR3 DNA reads as TGTGCCAGACCTTTCCGGGGACAGGAGCAGTTCTTC. This sequence encodes CARPFRGQEQFF.

The gene calls are TRBV6-6 and TRBJ1-4; D is unresolved. CDR3 length equals 13 residues. The germline CDR1 and CDR2 sequences are MNHNY and SVGAGI (reference sequence). Trimming pared 6 bases from V and 8 bases from J, leaving 13 bases between. Here the CDR3 reads CASSRTLEEKLFF. CDR3 sequence (DNA): TGTGCCAGCAGCCGGACCCTCGAGGAAAAACTGTTTTTT.

The chain uses TRBV6-1 and TRBJ1-1; D perhaps matches TRBD1 (6 bases). Germline-derived CDR1 and CDR2 are MNHNS and SASEGT. This CDR3 has 13 residues. V was trimmed by 7 bases and J by 2 bases, leaving 11 bases between them. CDR3: CASILDSNTEAFF. In DNA form, the CDR3 reads TGTGCCAGCATCTTGGACAGTAACACTGAAGCTTTCTTT.

This rearrangement joins TRBV6-1 to TRBJ1-1; 7 bases are a match to TRBD1. Looked up from germline, CDR1 is MNHNS and CDR2 is SASEGT. The CDR3 extends over 14 amino acids. The junction had 7 bases not matched to a gene; V was cut back by 5 bases and J by 4 bases. The CDR3 nucleotides read TGTGCCAGCAGTACAAACAGGGGAAGCACTGAAGCTTTCTTT. Translation gives CASSTNRGSTEAFF.

The V call is TRBV11-2, the J call TRBJ1-6, with TRBD1 identical over 12 bases. The CDR3 totals 15 residues. The germline gives CDR1 SGHAT, CDR2 FQNNGV. V trimming: 4 bases; J trimming: 8 bases; junction bases outside the gene matches: 3. This CDR3 is CASSSGQGAHSPLHF. The DNA of the CDR3 is TGTGCCAGCAGCTCGGGACAGGGGGCACATTCACCCCTCCACTTT.

The rearrangement uses TRBV5-4 and TRBJ1-4; the D is unclear. V lost 3 bases, J lost 6 bases, and 6 bases lay in between. The length of the CDR3 is 12 residues. Germline assignment: CDR1 SGHNT and CDR2 YYREEE (reference sequence). The CDR3 is CASSSKDEKLFF. In DNA form, the CDR3 reads TGTGCCAGCAGCTCCAAGGATGAAAAACTGTTTTTT.

This chain uses TRBV19 with TRBJ2-7; the D is unclear. The CDR3 is 13 residues long. The germline gives CDR1 LNHDA, CDR2 SQIVND (reference sequence). Deletions cut 3 bases from V and 3 bases from J, with 9 bases between. CDR3 sequence (DNA): TGTGCCAGTAGTATCGAGATCAGCTACGAGCAGTACTTC. Translating it yields CASSIEISYEQYF.

The chain joins TRBV7-9 to TRBJ2-5, with D possibly being TRBD1 or TRBD2 (5 bases each). There are 14 residues in the CDR3. CDR1 SEHNR and CDR2 FQNEAQ come from the germline V gene (reference sequence). Deletions cut 6 bases from V and 3 bases from J, with 14 bases between. The CDR3 sequence: CASSTLLGEETQYF. The CDR3, as DNA: TGTGCCAGCAGTACTTTATTGGGGGAAGAGACCCAGTACTTC.

The genes are TRBV5-6 and TRBJ1-5; D gene unclear. The CDR3 spans 13 residues. Germline V CDR1 and CDR2: SGHDT, YYEEEE. Trimming took off 4 bases at V and 0 bases at J, with 5 bases between the two ends. In DNA form, the CDR3 reads TGTGCCAGCAGCGTTTATAGCAATCAGCCCCAGCATTTT. Translated, it gives CASSVYSNQPQHF.

This chain joins TRBV25-1 and TRBJ2-7; 9 nucleotides line up with TRBD1. Germline V gene data show CDR1 as MGHDK and CDR2 as SYGVNS. V shed 7 bases and J 4 bases; nucleotides not matched to a gene: 11. CDR3 length equals 15 residues. CDR3 sequence reads: CASTMGDRAGYEQYF. The CDR3, as DNA: TGTGCCAGCACCATGGGGGACAGGGCGGGATACGAGCAGTACTTC.

The chain recombines TRBV18 with TRBJ2-1; the D gene is possibly TRBD1 (10 bases). Germline CDR1 reads KGHSH; CDR2 reads LQKENI. Trimming took 6 bases from V and 4 from J, leaving 19 bases between them. The length of the CDR3 is 16 residues. This chain's CDR3 is CASSLAGTGAYNEQFF. CDR3 coding DNA: TGTGCCAGCTCGCTAGCGGGGACAGGGGCTTACAATGAGCAGTTCTTC. Complete variable domain (other parts from reference TRBV18 and TRBJ2-1): NAGVMQNPRHLVRRRGQEARLRCSPMKGHSHVYWYRQLPEEGLKFMVYLQKENIIDESGMPKERFSAEFPKEGPSILRIQQVVRGDSAAYFCASSLAGTGAYNEQFFGPGTRLTVL.

The CDR3 DNA is TGTGCCTGGGGACTAGCGAAAGAGACCCAGTACTTC. Translated: CAWGLAKETQYF. The chain has TRBV30 and TRBJ2-5; 9 bases are a match to TRBD2. The CDR3 covers 12 residues. V dropped 5 bases and J dropped 3; count of bases not matched to a gene: 1. Germline V gene sequence: CDR1 GTSNPN, CDR2 SVGIG (reference sequence).

This chain uses TRBV5-4 with TRBJ2-7; D assignment may be TRBD1 or TRBD2 (5 bases each). Germline values: CDR1 SGHNT, CDR2 YYREEE (reference sequence). V dropped 2 bases and J dropped 2 bases, with 14 bases sitting between them. CDR3 length: 15 amino acids. CDR3 in amino acids: CASSFPGTGTYEQYF. The CDR3, as DNA: TGTGCCAGCAGCTTCCCCGGGACGGGAACCTACGAGCAGTACTTC.

The V call is TRBV9, the J call TRBJ1-4; D possibly corresponds to TRBD1 (5 bases). Germline V gene sequence: CDR1 SGDLS, CDR2 YYNGEE. The CDR3 has 15 residues. Trimming took 4 bases from V and 0 from J, leaving 10 bases between them. CDR3 in amino acids: CASSTDRATNEKLFF. In DNA, the CDR3 is TGTGCCAGCAGCACTGACAGAGCAACTAATGAAAAACTGTTTTTT.

The sample holds one count of this clone. V gene TRBV13 combines with J gene TRBJ1-2, with D maybe TRBD1 (5 bases). The ends were cut back, 0 bases at V and 0 bases at J, with 8 bases in the middle. The CDR3 covers 15 residues. CDR1 is PRHDT, CDR2 FYEKMQ, per germline (reference sequence). The CDR3 coding sequence is TGTGCCAGCAGCTTAGGAGGGGCGGCTAACTATGGCTACACCTTC. Translation gives CASSLGGAANYGYTF.

This clone was picked up one time. This sequence joins TRBV25-1 and TRBJ2-4, with 8 bases fitting TRBD1. Per germline, CDR1 MGHDK and CDR2 SYGVNS. CDR3 size: 16 residues. V dropped 2 bases and J dropped 0; count of bases not matched to a gene: 3. In DNA, the CDR3 is TGTGCCAGCAGTGAAGGAACAGGGGGAGCCAAAAACATTCAGTACTTC. Protein: CASSEGTGGAKNIQYF. Looking up the rest from reference TRBV25-1 and TRBJ2-4 gives the full variable domain: EADIYQTPRYLVIGTGKKITLECSQTMGHDKMYWYQQDPGMELHLIHYSYGVNSTEKGDLSSESTVSRIRTEHFPLTLESARPSHTSQYLCASSEGTGGAKNIQYFGAGTRLSVL.

This rearrangement joins TRBV30 to TRBJ2-7; a possible D gene is TRBD1 (6 bases). Trimming removed 2 bases at V and 2 bases at J, with 10 bases between. The germline CDR1 and CDR2 sequences are GTSNPN and SVGIG (reference sequence). The CDR3 length is 13 residues. CDR3 residues: CAWSRGHTYEQYF. As DNA, the CDR3 is TGTGCCTGGAGTAGGGGACACACCTACGAGCAGTACTTC. The variable domain in full, with the rest retrieved from reference TRBV30 and TRBJ2-7, is SQTIHQWPATLVQPVGSPLSLECTVEGTSNPNLYWYRQAAGRGLQLLFYSVGIGQISSEVPQNLSASRPQDRQFILSSKKLLLSDSGFYLCAWSRGHTYEQYFGPGTRLTVT.

The chain uses TRBV11-2 and TRBJ1-5; TRBD1 matches at 8 bases. Germline V gene data show CDR1 as SGHAT and CDR2 as FQNNGV. Unmatched junction bases numbered 6, after V lost 3 bases and J lost 5 bases. This CDR3 has 15 residues. CDR3 sequence reads: CASSLGDRGDQPQHF. CDR3 DNA: TGTGCCAGCAGCTTGGGAGACAGGGGAGATCAGCCCCAGCATTTT.

The chain carries TRBV19 and TRBJ1-2, with TRBD1 matching over 7 bases. The ends lost 4 bases at V and 8 bases at J; junction bases unmatched: 13. This CDR3 has 15 residues. Germline assignment: CDR1 LNHDA and CDR2 SQIVND (reference sequence). CDR3 in amino acids: CASSTTGSYRWGYTF. The DNA of the CDR3 is TGTGCCAGTAGTACGACAGGGAGCTATCGTTGGGGCTACACCTTC.

This sequence joins TRBV28 and TRBJ2-3, with 9 bases that match TRBD1. Losses at the gene ends were 7 bases for V and 3 bases for J; bases not matched to a gene: 14. Germline CDR1 is MDHEN and CDR2 is SYDVKM. The CDR3 runs to 17 residues. Here the CDR3 DNA reads TGTGCCAGCACCTACCCGACCGGGACAGGGTGGACAGATACGCAGTATTTT. This sequence encodes CASTYPTGTGWTDTQYF.

The V gene is TRBV2, the J gene TRBJ2-5, with TRBD1 matching over 9 bases. CDR3 length equals 15 residues. CDR1 is SNHLY, CDR2 FYNNEI, per germline. The J segment lost 4 bases and the V segment lost 3 bases, leaving 6 bases of the junction unmatched. The CDR3 here is CASSEPGQGGETQYF. The CDR3 coding sequence is TGTGCCAGCAGTGAGCCGGGACAGGGTGGAGAGACCCAGTACTTC.